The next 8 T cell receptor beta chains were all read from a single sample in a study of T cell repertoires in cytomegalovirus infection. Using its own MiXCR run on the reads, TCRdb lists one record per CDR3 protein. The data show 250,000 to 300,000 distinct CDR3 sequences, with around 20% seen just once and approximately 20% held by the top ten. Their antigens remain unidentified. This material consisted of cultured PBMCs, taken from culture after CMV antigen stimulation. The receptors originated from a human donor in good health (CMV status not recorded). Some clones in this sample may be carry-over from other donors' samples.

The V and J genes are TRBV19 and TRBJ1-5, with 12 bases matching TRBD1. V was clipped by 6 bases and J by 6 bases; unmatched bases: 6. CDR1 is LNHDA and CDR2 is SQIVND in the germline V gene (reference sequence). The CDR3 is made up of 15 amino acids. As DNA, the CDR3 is TGTGCCAGTAGGATGGGACAGGGGGCTACTCAGCCCCAGCATTTT. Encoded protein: CASRMGQGATQPQHF.

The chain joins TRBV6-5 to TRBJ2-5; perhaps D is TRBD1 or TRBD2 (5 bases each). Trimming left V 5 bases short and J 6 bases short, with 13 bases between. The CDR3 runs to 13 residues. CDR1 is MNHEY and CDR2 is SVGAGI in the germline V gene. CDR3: CASSRDPLKTQYF. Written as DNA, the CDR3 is TGTGCCAGCAGTCGGGACCCCCTGAAGACCCAGTACTTC.

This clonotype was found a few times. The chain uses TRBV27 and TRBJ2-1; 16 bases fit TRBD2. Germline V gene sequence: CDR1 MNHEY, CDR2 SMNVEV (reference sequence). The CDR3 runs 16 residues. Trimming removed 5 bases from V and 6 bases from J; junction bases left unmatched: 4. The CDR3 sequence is CASSIGTSGRVNEQFF. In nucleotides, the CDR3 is TGTGCCAGCAGTATCGGGACTAGCGGGAGGGTCAATGAGCAGTTCTTC.

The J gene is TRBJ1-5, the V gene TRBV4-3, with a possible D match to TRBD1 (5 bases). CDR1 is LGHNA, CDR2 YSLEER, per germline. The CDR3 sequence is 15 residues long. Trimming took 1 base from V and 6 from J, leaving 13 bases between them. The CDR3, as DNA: TGCGCCAGCAGCCAAGTTCGGGACCCCAGTCAGCCCCAGCATTTT. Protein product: CASSQVRDPSQPQHF.

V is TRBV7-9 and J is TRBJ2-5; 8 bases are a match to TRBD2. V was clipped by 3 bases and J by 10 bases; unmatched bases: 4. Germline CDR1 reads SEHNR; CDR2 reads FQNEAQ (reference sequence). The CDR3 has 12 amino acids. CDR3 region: CASSLETSGQYF. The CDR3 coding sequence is TGTGCCAGCAGCTTGGAAACTAGCGGCCAGTACTTC.

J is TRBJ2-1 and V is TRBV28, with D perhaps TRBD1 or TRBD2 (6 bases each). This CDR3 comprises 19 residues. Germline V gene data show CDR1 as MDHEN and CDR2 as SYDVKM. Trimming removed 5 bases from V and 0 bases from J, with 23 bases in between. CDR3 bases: TGTGCCAGCAGTCCCACCCGGGGGCAGGGGAAAAACTCCTACAATGAGCAGTTCTTC. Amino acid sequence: CASSPTRGQGKNSYNEQFF.

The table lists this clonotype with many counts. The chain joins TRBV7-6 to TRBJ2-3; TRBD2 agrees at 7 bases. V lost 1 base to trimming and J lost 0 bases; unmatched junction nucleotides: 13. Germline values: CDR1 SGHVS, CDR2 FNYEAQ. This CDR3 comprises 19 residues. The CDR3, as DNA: TGTGCCAGCAGCTTAGTGGTTATTCAGGCTAGCGGAAGCACAGATACGCAGTATTTT. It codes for CASSLVVIQASGSTDTQYF.

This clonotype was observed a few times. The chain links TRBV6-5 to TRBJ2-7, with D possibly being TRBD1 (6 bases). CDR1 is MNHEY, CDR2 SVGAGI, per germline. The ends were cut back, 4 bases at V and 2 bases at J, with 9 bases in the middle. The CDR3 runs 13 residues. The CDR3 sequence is CASSFGQTYEQYF. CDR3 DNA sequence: TGTGCCAGCAGTTTCGGACAGACCTACGAGCAGTACTTC.